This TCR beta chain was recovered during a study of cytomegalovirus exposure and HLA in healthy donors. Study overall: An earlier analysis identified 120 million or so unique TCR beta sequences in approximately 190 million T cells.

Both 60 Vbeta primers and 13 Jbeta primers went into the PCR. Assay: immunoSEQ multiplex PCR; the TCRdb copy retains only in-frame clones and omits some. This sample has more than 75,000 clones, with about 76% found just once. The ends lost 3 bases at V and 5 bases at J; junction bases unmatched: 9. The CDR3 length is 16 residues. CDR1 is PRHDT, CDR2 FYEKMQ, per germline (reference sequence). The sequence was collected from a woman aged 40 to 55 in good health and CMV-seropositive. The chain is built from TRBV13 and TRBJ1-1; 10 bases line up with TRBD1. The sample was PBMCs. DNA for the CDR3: TGTGCCAGCAGCTTGGCCCAGACAGGGGGCCGTACTGAAGCTTTCTTT. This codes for CASSLAQTGGRTEAFF. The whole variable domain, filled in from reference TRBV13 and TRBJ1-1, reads AAGVIQSPRHLIKEKRETATLKCYPIPRHDTVYWYQQGPGQDPQFLISFYEKMQSDKGSIPDRFSAQQFSDYHSELNMSSLELGDSALYFCASSLAQTGGRTEAFFGQGTRLTVV.